This T cell receptor beta chain comes out of a study of T cells in Graves' hyperthyroidism and ophthalmopathy (dated by TCRdb to the late 2010s). Background for the entire study: Peripheral blood was collected at initial diagnosis, before any treatment. TCR V-J signatures able to tell the groups apart were searched for in a discovery cohort of 95 or so patients, of whom over 40 had Graves' ophthalmopathy and roughly 57 had stable Graves' hyperthyroidism. In addition, the study compared T-cell repertoires in thyroid tissue and in blood from roughly 6 Graves' hyperthyroidism patients. After sampling, hyperthyroidism patients received methimazole starting at 30 mg daily, and ophthalmopathy patients received high-dose intravenous methylprednisolone. Prospective prediction of ophthalmopathy was tested in an independent validation cohort of some 20 hyperthyroidism patients and 15 to 17 patients who later progressed to ophthalmopathy. The paper describes TCR Vbeta CDR3 sequencing of 120 to 150 peripheral blood samples, made up of 43 ophthalmopathy patients, roughly 75 hyperthyroidism patients and 17 progressor patients. The approximately 95 discovery patients were divided at random into training and test sets in a 7:3 ratio.

Clipping removes 2 bases from V and 7 bases from J, with 1 as the unmatched junction base count. The CDR3, cysteine through phenylalanine, is 14 amino acids long. This entry keeps only the CDR3 DNA: 42 bases, framed from base 1. The germline V gene gives CDR1 as SGHDT and CDR2 as YYEEEE. Overall results and qualifications from the work: Sample size was not statistically predetermined, and investigators were not blinded to group allocation. Ophthalmopathy was separated from stable hyperthyroidism by a 13 V-J signature model, with 85% to 90% sensitivity and just over 81% specificity obtained in cross-validation and 80%/75% obtained in testing. In validation, the model predicted progression to ophthalmopathy a median of about 5.9 months before onset, with roughly 70% sensitivity and 72.22% specificity. Blood samples also contained most of the expanded thyroid clonotypes (frequency above 0.001), which suggests that blood repertoires may reflect thyroid immune responses.

Moderately to severely active disease, a Clinical Activity Score of at least 3, a NOSPECS grade of at least 4, and a duration under 3 months were present in ophthalmopathy patients. Any patient with an uncontrolled infection, another autoimmune disease, pregnancy or lactation was excluded. Clinical symptoms, serum thyroxine and TRAb, thyroid ultrasound, and orbital computed tomography formed the basis for the diagnoses. PBMCs were isolated from 10 ml of fresh peripheral blood by Ficoll-Paque density gradient centrifugation. Total RNA was extracted with Trizol reagent, and quality was checked on an Agilent 2100 Bioanalyzer. Many counts were recorded for this clonotype. The target of this receptor is not known. No quality values exist for individual bases; no much larger clone is one base distant. The TCR beta CDR3 regions were amplified from the RNA transcripts. For the first round of RT-PCR on the TCR CDR3, the HTBI primer set was used together with the Qiagen OneStep RT-PCR kit. Libraries were constructed in a second round of multiplex PCR, after which size selection and purification were carried out. Paired-end sequencing of the libraries was performed with 100 bp reads on an Illumina HiSeq2000. Regarding the original processing steps: SOAPnuke was used to process the raw data, removing reads that contained adapters or uncalled bases, had a mean Phred below 15, or lacked an exact match to the constant primer or identifier. High-quality paired reads were merged using COPE v1.2.5, and each unique nucleotide sequence was defined as a clonotype. Clonotypes were aligned to IMGT TRBV, TRBD and TRBJ reference segments using MiTCR v1.1. Only V-J combinations with frequency above 0.0001, covering roughly 99% of repertoires, were analysed. A TCS score was defined as the ratio of F50 (clonal expansion) to E x V (chaos), with BLOSUM62-based TCRdist applied between CDR3 peptides within each V-J. Welch's t-statistics and random forest reduced roughly 500 V-J features to about 13, which were used in a naive Bayes classifier (R e1071). In-frame beta chains were kept once TCRdb had trimmed the public reads at Q25 with fastp and called clones with MiXCR. Identical CDR3 protein sequences are pooled into one entry, listed with their most common genes and DNA. The V and J calls follow TCRdb's processing rather than the paper's. The sample profile shows some 490,000 distinct CDR3 sequences; 22% of them were found once. The biggest ten clones account for 49% of the sample.

The sample taken for sequencing was blood. The receptor was isolated from an older woman with Graves' ophthalmopathy. The rearranged chain carries TRBV5-6 and TRBJ2-1, with 12 bases in between that match TRBD2. The CDR3 in this case is CASSFTSGGNEQFF. The DNA sequence follows: TGTGCCAGCAGCTTCACTAGCGGGGGGAATGAGCAGTTCTTC.